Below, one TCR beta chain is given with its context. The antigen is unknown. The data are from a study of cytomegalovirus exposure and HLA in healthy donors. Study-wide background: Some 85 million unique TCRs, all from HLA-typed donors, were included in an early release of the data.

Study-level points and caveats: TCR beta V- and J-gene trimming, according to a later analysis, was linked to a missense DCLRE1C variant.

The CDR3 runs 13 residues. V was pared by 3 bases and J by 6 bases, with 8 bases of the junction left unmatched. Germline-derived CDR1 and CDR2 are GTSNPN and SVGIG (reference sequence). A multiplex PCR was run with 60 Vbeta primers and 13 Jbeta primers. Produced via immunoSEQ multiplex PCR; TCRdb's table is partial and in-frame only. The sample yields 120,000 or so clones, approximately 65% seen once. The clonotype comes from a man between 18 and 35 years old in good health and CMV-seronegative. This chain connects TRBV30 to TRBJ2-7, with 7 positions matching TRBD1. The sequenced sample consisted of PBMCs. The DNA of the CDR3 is TGTGCCTGGAGCCAGACAGGGACCCGCGAGCAGTACTTC. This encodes CAWSQTGTREQYF.